This TCR beta chain stems from a study of T-cell memory formation after mild COVID-19. Study information: TCR clusters mostly belonged to single donors. General study results and limits: Shrinking CD4+ clones were chiefly CM and EM; CD8+ ones were chiefly EMRA. While clones contracting from day 15 to 85 were balanced between CD4 and CD8, later expanders leaned CD4+.

This clonotype was counted ten times or more. Its antigen is not known. TCR alpha and TCR beta cDNA libraries carrying sample barcodes and UMIs came from 5'RACE with constant-segment primers. TCRdb reprocessed the 5' RACE reads with MiXCR, giving one entry per CDR3 protein. Among 180,000 or so distinct CDR3 sequences listed, around a tenth were seen once. Losses at the gene ends were 0 bases for V and 0 bases for J; bases not matched to a gene: 6. The CDR3 is 17 residues long. Germline assignment: CDR1 SGHRS and CDR2 YFSETQ. Sequenced: PBMCs or a T cell subset sorted from them (not recorded which). The receptor comes from a man between 18 and 35 years old who had mild COVID-19 (a few samples of this study predate the infection). Cell type and time point are not known. The chain joins TRBV5-1 to TRBJ2-3, with TRBD2 matching 8 bases. CDR3 protein: CASSLGISGKSTDTQYF. The CDR3, as DNA: TGCGCCAGCAGCTTGGGGATTAGCGGGAAAAGCACAGATACGCAGTATTTT.